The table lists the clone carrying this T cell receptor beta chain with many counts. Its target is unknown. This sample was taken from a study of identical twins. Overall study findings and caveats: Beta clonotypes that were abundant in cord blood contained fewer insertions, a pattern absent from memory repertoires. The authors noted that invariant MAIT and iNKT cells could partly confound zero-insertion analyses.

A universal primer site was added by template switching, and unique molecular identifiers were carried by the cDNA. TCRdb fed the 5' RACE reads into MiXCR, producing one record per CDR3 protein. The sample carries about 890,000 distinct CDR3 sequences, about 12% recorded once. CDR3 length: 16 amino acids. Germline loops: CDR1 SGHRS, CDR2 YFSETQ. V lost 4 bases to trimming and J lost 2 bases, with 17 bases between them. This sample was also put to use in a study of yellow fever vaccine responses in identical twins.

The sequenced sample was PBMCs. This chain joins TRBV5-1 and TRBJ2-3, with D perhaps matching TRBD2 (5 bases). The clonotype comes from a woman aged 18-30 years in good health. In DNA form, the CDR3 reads TGCGCCAGCAGCCCACTAGGGTCTAGTAACACAGATACGCAGTATTTT. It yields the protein CASSPLGSSNTDTQYF.